A single sample gave rise to the 12 T cell receptor beta chains below, sequenced in a study of regulatory T cells in long-lasting Graves disease. Stated time point: persistent/refractory GD, antithyroid drugs over 5 years with positive TRAb. RNA from PBMCs was the source of the TCR library. Researchers made TCR beta libraries by using iRepertoire HTBI primers and running Arm-PCR on CDR3 regions. TCRdb reprocessed the multiplex PCR reads via MiXCR and lists one record per CDR3 protein. The profile shows nearly 350,000 distinct CDR3 sequences, around 19% of them singletons. The sequenced sample was peripheral blood mononuclear cells (PBMCs), obtained when the disease was refractory, from a patient treated with antithyroid drugs. Receptors were obtained from a female donor with Graves disease.

This clonotype appeared once. The chain is built from TRBV20-1 and TRBJ2-3, with 13 bases identical to TRBD2. The V gene end was trimmed by 5 bases and the J gene end by 4 bases; junction bases not matched to a gene: 6. CDR3 size: 15 residues. Per the germline V gene, CDR1 is DFQATT and CDR2 is SNEGSKA (reference sequence). The CDR3 DNA sequence: TGCAGTGCTTCCAGGACTAGCGGGAGAGCAGATACGCAGTATTTT. Translating gives CSASRTSGRADTQYF.

This clonotype was observed a handful of times. The rearrangement joins TRBV5-1 to TRBJ1-1, with D unresolved. The length of the CDR3 is 11 residues. Trimming took off 4 bases at V and 10 bases at J, with 11 bases between the two ends. Germline V gene sequence: CDR1 SGHRS, CDR2 YFSETQ. The CDR3 DNA is TGCGCCAGCAGCACCGGACGGGGAGCTTTCTTT. This gives the protein CASSTGRGAFF.

This clonotype was seen ten or more times. V is TRBV11-3 and J is TRBJ2-4; tentative D call: TRBD1 (6 bases). V lost 4 bases and J lost 6, with 10 bases in between. Germline assignment: CDR1 SGHNT and CDR2 YENEEA. The CDR3 spans 13 residues. DNA of the CDR3: TGTGCCAGCAGCTCCCGGGACACAAACATTCAGTACTTC. Its protein product is CASSSRDTNIQYF.

This clonotype was detected ten times or more. The CDR3 sequence is CASCDPGGYGYTF. CDR3 bases: TGTGCCAGCTGCGACCCAGGGGGCTATGGCTACACCTTC. J is TRBJ1-2 and V is TRBV27, with TRBD1 matching over 7 bases. Germline V gene sequence: CDR1 MNHEY, CDR2 SMNVEV (reference sequence). The CDR3 sequence is 13 residues long. V shed 8 bases, J shed 4 bases, and the junction held 7 bases outside the gene matches.

In this sample, this clonotype turned up many times. The rearrangement uses TRBV28 and TRBJ1-4; no definite D call. The germline V gene has CDR1 MDHEN and CDR2 SYDVKM. There are 15 residues in the CDR3. Trimming left V 3 bases short and J 4 bases short, with 12 bases between. The CDR3 spells CASSLTGNLNEKLFF. Written as DNA, the CDR3 is TGTGCCAGCAGTTTGACGGGCAACCTTAATGAAAAACTGTTTTTT.

This clonotype was seen a handful of times. The gene calls are TRBV27 and TRBJ1-4, with D perhaps TRBD1 (5 bases). The length of the CDR3 is 15 residues. The germline CDR1 and CDR2 sequences are MNHEY and SMNVEV (reference sequence). V gave up 5 bases and J gave up 3 bases, with 13 bases separating them. The CDR3 DNA follows: TGTGCCAGCAGTACCTATAGAGGGGCTAATGAAAAACTGTTTTTT. Its protein is CASSTYRGANEKLFF.

In this sample, this clonotype turned up many times. The chain combines TRBV29-1 with TRBJ1-1, with TRBD1 matching 9 bases. The ends lost 6 bases at V and 10 bases at J; junction bases unmatched: 9. The CDR3 length is 12 residues. The germline V gene has CDR1 SQVTM and CDR2 ANQGSEA. As DNA, the CDR3 is TGCAGCGTGGGACAGGGAGGTTGGGGAGCTTTCTTT. It specifies CSVGQGGWGAFF. Full variable domain (rest looked up from reference TRBV29-1 and TRBJ1-1): SAVISQKPSRDICQRGTSLTIQCQVDSQVTMMFWYRQQPGQSLTLIATANQGSEATYESGFVIDKFPISRPNLTFSTLTVSNMSPEDSSIYLCSVGQGGWGAFFGQGTRLTVV.

J is TRBJ2-1 and V is TRBV24-1; either TRBD1 or TRBD2 may supply D (5 bases each). V was pared by 1 base and J by 5 bases, with 14 bases between. The CDR3 has 16 amino acids. CDR1 and CDR2 from the germline V gene are KGHDR and SFDVKD. CDR3 in DNA: TGTGCCACCAGTGATTTAACAGAGGGACCCGACAATGAGCAGTTCTTC. This gives the protein CATSDLTEGPDNEQFF.

This clonotype was seen only a few times. The V and J genes are TRBV6-1 and TRBJ1-5, with D possibly TRBD1 on 5 matching bases. Trimming removed 6 bases from V and 5 bases from J, with 14 bases in between. The germline V gene encodes CDR1 MNHNS and CDR2 SASEGT. This CDR3 region has 14 residues. The DNA for the CDR3 is TGTGCCAGCAGACACGGGGGGGGGGATCAGCCCCAGCATTTT. This codes for CASRHGGGDQPQHF.

This clonotype was seen repeatedly, ten times or more. The chain employs TRBV29-1 and TRBJ2-7; 8 bases agree with TRBD2. The CDR3 spans 11 residues. Losses at the gene ends were 6 bases for V and 4 bases for J; bases not matched to a gene: 2. Per germline, CDR1 SQVTM and CDR2 ANQGSEA. The CDR3 sequence: CSVGTSYEQYF. CDR3 sequence (DNA): TGCAGCGTCGGGACTAGTTACGAGCAGTACTTC.

The genes are TRBV30 and TRBJ1-5; the D is unclear. Trimming pared 2 bases from V and 4 bases from J, leaving 12 bases between. CDR3 length: 14 residues. Germline lookup yields CDR1 GTSNPN and CDR2 SVGIG (reference sequence). The DNA for the CDR3 is TGTGCCTGGAGTCTCATCCTGGGGAATCAGCCCCAGCATTTT. This sequence encodes CAWSLILGNQPQHF. Looking up the rest from reference TRBV30 and TRBJ1-5 gives the full variable domain: SQTIHQWPATLVQPVGSPLSLECTVEGTSNPNLYWYRQAAGRGLQLLFYSVGIGQISSEVPQNLSASRPQDRQFILSSKKLLLSDSGFYLCAWSLILGNQPQHFGDGTRLSIL.

This clonotype was detected only a few times. The rearrangement uses TRBV9 and TRBJ2-2; 7 bases fit TRBD2. The CDR3 length is 15 residues. The germline V gene has CDR1 SGDLS and CDR2 YYNGEE. The junction had 3 bases not matched to a gene; V was cut back by 4 bases and J by 0 bases. CDR3 nucleotides: TGTGCCAGCAGCCCCGGGACTACGAACACCGGGGAGCTGTTTTTT. This codes for CASSPGTTNTGELFF.